This T cell receptor beta chain was found in a study of T cell clonotyping in hematopoietic cell transplantation. Study outcomes and limitations: At the given depth, recipient repertoires were over 95% de novo clonotypes. After transplant, recipient diversity fell while pathologically expanded clonotypes grew through day 180.

As for time point: recipient sample about 28 days before transplant, after cytoreduction. Recipient blood drawn about 28 days pretransplant and days 30, 100, 180 after. The V gene end was trimmed by 5 bases and the J gene end by 8 bases; junction bases not matched to a gene: 13. The CDR3 is 15 amino acids. From germline, CDR1 is GTSNPN and CDR2 SVGIG (reference sequence). TCRdb's copy holds only in-frame clones and misses some; the assay was immunoSEQ multiplex PCR. The table records 15,000 to 20,000 clones, roughly 88% of them present only once. Notes on this clone: The target antigen is unknown.

This clonotype was obtained from a man aged 50 or older with acute myeloid leukemia. Some clones in this sample may be carry-over from other donors' samples. The rearrangement links TRBV30 to TRBJ1-4, with 8 bases that match TRBD1. Sequencing used peripheral blood mononuclear cells, obtained before stem cell transplant. In nucleotides, the CDR3 is TGTGCCTGGGCCACCGGACAGGGATTCGGAGAAAAACTGTTTTTT. Translation: CAWATGQGFGEKLFF.